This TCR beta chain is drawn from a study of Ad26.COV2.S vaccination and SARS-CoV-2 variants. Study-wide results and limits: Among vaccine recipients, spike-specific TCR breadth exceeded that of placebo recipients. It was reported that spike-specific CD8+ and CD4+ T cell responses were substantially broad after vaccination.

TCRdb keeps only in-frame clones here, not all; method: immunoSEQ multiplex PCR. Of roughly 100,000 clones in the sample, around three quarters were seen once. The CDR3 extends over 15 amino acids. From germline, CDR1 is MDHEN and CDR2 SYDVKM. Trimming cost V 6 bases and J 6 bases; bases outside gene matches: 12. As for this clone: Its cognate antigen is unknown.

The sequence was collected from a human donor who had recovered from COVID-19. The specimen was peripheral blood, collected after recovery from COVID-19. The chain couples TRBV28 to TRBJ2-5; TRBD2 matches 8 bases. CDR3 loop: CASSETGGGLKTQYF. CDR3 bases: TGTGCCAGCAGCGAGACTGGCGGGGGGTTAAAGACCCAGTACTTC. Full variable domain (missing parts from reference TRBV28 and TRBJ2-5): DVKVTQSSRYLVKRTGEKVFLECVQDMDHENMFWYRQDPGLGLRLIYFSYDVKMKEKGDIPEGYSVSREKKERFSLILESASTNQTSMYLCASSETGGGLKTQYFGPGTRLLVL.